The 2 T cell receptor beta chains presented below share a single source sample, sequenced in a study of patients and donors after allogeneic stem cell transplantation. MiXCR, run by TCRdb on the RT-PCR reads, gives a single entry per CDR3 protein. The table has approximately 220,000 distinct CDR3 sequences, over 30% seen once. Sequencing was carried out using blood, either unsorted or a sorted T cell fraction (not recorded which). Source of these receptors: a human donor who was either an allogeneic HSCT recipient or a stem cell or donor lymphocyte infusion donor (not recorded which). It is not recorded whose cells these are; they may come from a transplant donor.

The gene calls are TRBV11-2 and TRBJ2-4; D might be TRBD2 (5 bases). The CDR3 loop spans 14 amino acids. V shed 2 bases and J shed 8 bases, with 13 bases lying between them. The germline CDR1 and CDR2 sequences are SGHAT and FQNNGV. CDR3: CASSLISGGHIQYF. The CDR3 DNA reads as TGTGCCAGCAGCTTAATCAGTGGCGGGCACATTCAGTACTTC.

This rearrangement joins TRBV12-3 or TRBV12-4 to TRBJ1-2; D gene unclear. This CDR3 spans 11 amino acids. Between the trimmed V and J ends, which lost 2 bases and 7 bases, there was a span of 5 bases. Here the CDR3 reads CASSLNGGYTF. The CDR3 region has the DNA TGTGCCAGCAGTTTAAATGGTGGCTACACCTTC.